The 18 T cell receptor beta chains below all came from one sample that was sequenced in a study of CXCR3-negative and CXCR3-positive naive CD8 T cells. It was by 5' RACE with UMI labels that the TRB cDNA libraries were prepared. TCRdb reanalyzed the 5' RACE reads and collapses them to one entry per CDR3 protein, without DNA. In all, the sample yields around 29,000 distinct CDR3 sequences. Material for sequencing was memory CD8+ T cells from blood. These receptor sequences come from a human donor in good health. Some clones in this sample may be carry-over from other donors' samples.

The chain links TRBV29-1 to TRBJ2-7; TCRdb calls TRBD1, which cannot be checked without DNA. This CDR3 is built from 13 residues. CDR1 and CDR2 (germline): SQVTM, ANQGSEA. CDR3 amino acids: CSVVPGQSYEQYF.

The CDR3 spells CASSLSMRGGREDTQYF. This chain links TRBV7-2 with TRBJ2-3; the D gene TCRdb calls, TRBD2, cannot be checked with no DNA. There are 17 residues in the CDR3. Germline V gene lookup returns CDR1 SGHTA and CDR2 FQGNSA. Drawing the rest from reference TRBV7-2 and TRBJ2-3, the complete variable domain is GAGVSQSPSNKVTEKGKDVELRCDPISGHTALYWYRQSLGQGLEFLIYFQGNSAPDKSGLPSDRFSAERTGGSVSTLTIQRTQQEDSAVYLCASSLSMRGGREDTQYFGPGTRLTVL.

V usage is TRBV13 and J usage is TRBJ1-1; with no DNA, the TCRdb D assignment of TRBD1 cannot be verified. CDR3 length: 13 amino acids. CDR1 is PRHDT, CDR2 FYEKMQ, per germline (reference sequence). The CDR3 protein is CASSSGQGTEAFF.

The rearrangement uses TRBV20-1 and TRBJ2-7; checking the TCRdb D call of TRBD1 is not possible without DNA. Germline V gene lookup returns CDR1 DFQATT and CDR2 SNEGSKA (reference sequence). The CDR3 has 13 residues. Here the CDR3 reads CSAGTGERYEQYF.

The chain links TRBV20-1 to TRBJ2-1; TCRdb returns TRBD1, unconfirmable since there is no DNA. The CDR3 extends over 17 amino acids. Germline V gives CDR1 DFQATT, CDR2 SNEGSKA (reference sequence). This chain's CDR3 is CSARDDSTEKSYNEQFF.

The V and J genes are TRBV11-3 and TRBJ2-2; absent DNA, TCRdb's TRBD1 call cannot be checked. CDR3 length: 15 residues. Germline V CDR1 and CDR2: SGHNT, YENEEA. CDR3 sequence: CASSFGTKVTGELFF.

CDR3 amino acids: CASSGGPTAATEAFF. This chain uses TRBV7-9 with TRBJ1-1. The CDR3 totals 15 residues. CDR1 SEHNR and CDR2 FQNEAQ come from the germline V gene (reference sequence).

The V call is TRBV11-1, the J call TRBJ2-7; TCRdb names TRBD1, which stays unverified in the absence of DNA. The germline V gene encodes CDR1 SGHAT and CDR2 FQDESV (reference sequence). The CDR3 extends over 15 amino acids. CDR3 region: CASSERGETPYEQYF. The full variable domain, rest sourced from reference TRBV11-1 and TRBJ2-7, is EAEVAQSPRYKITEKSQAVAFWCDPISGHATLYWYRQILGQGPELLVQFQDESVVDDSQLPKDRFSAERLKGVDSTLKIQPAELGDSAMYLCASSERGETPYEQYFGPGTRLTVT.

V gene TRBV10-1 combines with J gene TRBJ2-3; TCRdb's D call, TRBD1, is unchecked because there is no DNA. The length of the CDR3 is 13 residues. Germline V CDR1 and CDR2: WNHNN, SYGVQD (reference sequence). The CDR3 sequence is CASTNRMTDTQYF.

V and J are TRBV7-2 and TRBJ2-1; TCRdb proposes TRBD2, but this gene call is untestable without DNA. Germline values: CDR1 SGHTA, CDR2 FQGNSA. The CDR3 spans 14 residues. CDR3 protein: CASRDPGLASEQFF. The complete variable domain, with remaining parts taken from reference TRBV7-2 and TRBJ2-1, reads GAGVSQSPSNKVTEKGKDVELRCDPISGHTALYWYRQSLGQGLEFLIYFQGNSAPDKSGLPSDRFSAERTGGSVSTLTIQRTQQEDSAVYLCASRDPGLASEQFFGPGTRLTVL.

The chain is built from TRBV28 and TRBJ2-7; TCRdb gives TRBD2 as the D gene, but with no DNA this cannot be confirmed. The CDR3 is made up of 16 amino acids. Germline loops: CDR1 MDHEN, CDR2 SYDVKM. CDR3 protein: CASSFRSQGLTYEQYF.

The chain carries TRBV4-3 and TRBJ2-7. The CDR3 is 15 residues long. Germline V gives CDR1 LGHNA, CDR2 YSLEER. The CDR3 protein is CASSPSWGGSYEQYF.

The CDR3 loop reads CASSFIRGRDTEAFF. The chain combines TRBV27 with TRBJ1-1; TCRdb gives TRBD1 as the D gene, but with no DNA this cannot be confirmed. The CDR3 loop spans 15 amino acids. Looked up from germline, CDR1 is MNHEY and CDR2 is SMNVEV (reference sequence).

V is TRBV7-9 and J is TRBJ1-5; TCRdb's D call of TRBD1 is untestable without DNA. The germline V gene encodes CDR1 SEHNR and CDR2 FQNEAQ (reference sequence). This CDR3 has 14 residues. The CDR3 sequence: CASSLGQGYQPQHF.

The chain employs TRBV6-6 and TRBJ1-4. CDR1 MNHNY and CDR2 SVGAGI come from the germline V gene (reference sequence). This CDR3 has 13 residues. The CDR3 region is CASSYVTNEKLFF.

The V call is TRBV7-2, the J call TRBJ2-2. CDR1 is SGHTA and CDR2 is FQGNSA in the germline V gene. This CDR3 comprises 16 residues. The CDR3 loop is CASSPTDRRNTGELFF.

CDR3 loop: CSVWSDRGPYEQYF. The chain joins TRBV29-1 to TRBJ2-7; TCRdb calls TRBD1, which cannot be checked without DNA. The CDR3 consists of 14 residues. From germline, CDR1 is SQVTM and CDR2 ANQGSEA.

The rearrangement uses TRBV5-1 and TRBJ2-1; lacking DNA, the TRBD1 call made by TCRdb goes unchecked. The germline V gene encodes CDR1 SGHRS and CDR2 YFSETQ. The CDR3 is 17 amino acids. The CDR3 reads CASSPPGGESSYNEQFF.